This TCR beta chain was found in a study of identifying expanded T cells in peripheral blood. Study findings and constraints: Variance in clone template counts between roughly two-week samples significantly increased with total template count across all healthy donors. Differentially abundant clones: roughly 1.2 between replicates, around 16 at about two weeks, approximately 18 at four.

CDR1 LNHDA and CDR2 SQIVND come from the germline V gene (reference sequence). V dropped 3 bases and J dropped 4; count of bases not matched to a gene: 5. CDR3 length equals 14 residues. Method: immunoSEQ multiplex PCR; TCRdb's copy keeps in-frame clones and lacks some. The table records about 82,000 clones, 70% to 90% of them present only once. This clone has more than one count but fewer than ten. The antigen remains unidentified. No infections or other immune events were documented during collection. The rearrangement joins TRBV19 to TRBJ1-2, with 7 positions matching TRBD1. Sequenced: blood. This TCR came from a person aged 18 to 70 in good health. The CDR3 spells CASSIQQGSYGYTF. CDR3 nucleotides: TGTGCCAGTAGTATTCAACAGGGGAGCTATGGCTACACCTTC.